These T cell receptor beta chains were read from a single sample in a study of Graves' ophthalmopathy and Graves' hyperthyroidism. TCRdb reanalysed the multiplex PCR reads using MiXCR and keeps one entry per CDR3 protein. The data hold about 500,000 distinct CDR3 sequences, with 14% observed a single time. Sequenced sample: blood. Every receptor here comes from a woman aged 30 to 39 with Graves' ophthalmopathy. Each CDR3 is given with its conserved first and last residue. D genes are given only for firm matches. The size entry is marked missing in some rows and otherwise reads once, few, many or a size class.

d_call,v_call,clone_size,j_call,cdr3_aa,cdr3_nt
NA,TRBV11-2,many,TRBJ2-4,CASSLVGAREAVAKNIQYF,TGTGCCAGCAGCTTAGTAGGGGCGAGGGAAGCCGTAGCCAAAAACATTCAGTACTTC
TRBD1,TRBV11-3,NA,TRBJ1-1,CASSPEQGFRTEACF,TGTGCCAGCAGCCCAGAACAGGGGTTTAGGACTGAAGCTTGCTTT
NA,TRBV20-1,many,TRBJ2-7,CSARDTGPPYEQYF,TGCAGTGCTCGGGACACCGGGCCACCCTACGAGCAGTACTTC
TRBD1,TRBV2,many,TRBJ1-5,CASSERGQGSRQPQHF,TGTGCCAGCAGTGAACGGGGACAGGGCTCGAGACAGCCCCAGCATTTT
NA,TRBV28,NA,TRBJ1-5,CASSQGGSRGQPQHF,TGTGCCAGCAGCCAAGGAGGATCCAGAGGACAGCCCCAGCATTTT
NA,TRBV5-1,many,TRBJ2-7,CASRPPGPAAYEQYF,TGCGCCAGCAGACCTCCGGGACCAGCAGCCTACGAGCAGTACTTC
NA,TRBV30,many,TRBJ2-7,CAWSGEPSEQYF,TGTGCCTGGAGTGGAGAGCCCAGCGAGCAGTACTTC
NA,TRBV6-5,many,TRBJ1-1,CASSRAEDTEAFF,TGTGCCAGCAGCAGGGCTGAGGACACTGAAGCTTTCTTT
NA,TRBV27,many,TRBJ2-7,CATSGGSHEQYF,TGTGCCACTTCTGGGGGATCTCACGAGCAGTACTTC
TRBD2,TRBV9,many,TRBJ2-5,CASSASRGGQETQYF,TGTGCCAGCAGCGCGTCTAGGGGAGGGCAAGAGACCCAGTACTTC
NA,TRBV18,few,TRBJ1-5,CASSPETGGLNQPQHF,TGTGCCAGCTCACCAGAGACAGGAGGCCTCAATCAGCCCCAGCATTTT
NA,TRBV6-1,few,TRBJ1-2,CASSEESDYGYTF,TGTGCCAGCAGTGAAGAGTCAGACTATGGCTACACCTTC
NA,TRBV29-1,many,TRBJ2-7,CSVVGARTYEQYF,TGCAGCGTTGTGGGGGCTCGGACCTACGAGCAGTACTTC
NA,TRBV5-1,many,TRBJ2-7,CASSSDNPYEQYF,TGCGCCAGCAGCTCGGACAACCCCTACGAGCAGTACTTC
NA,TRBV12-3/TRBV12-4,many,TRBJ2-2,CASSLALLGPTGELFF,TGTGCCAGCAGTTTAGCGCTACTGGGGCCCACCGGGGAGCTGTTTTTT
NA,TRBV12-3/TRBV12-4,many,TRBJ1-2,CASSRGLGGYTF,TGTGCCAGCAGTCGCGGACTTGGAGGCTACACCTTC
NA,TRBV15,many,TRBJ2-2,CATSRGGPANTGGLFF,TGTGCCACCAGCAGAGGTGGGCCCGCGAACACCGGGGGGCTGTTTTTT
TRBD1,TRBV11-2,NA,TRBJ1-6,CASSGGTGYASPLHF,TGTGCCAGCAGCGGAGGGACAGGGTATGCCTCACCCCTCCACTTT
TRBD1,TRBV5-1,many,TRBJ2-6,CASSSGQGSSGANVLTF,TGCGCCAGCAGCTCGGGACAGGGAAGCTCTGGGGCCAACGTCCTGACTTTC
TRBD2,TRBV12-3/TRBV12-4,many,TRBJ2-5,CASSLGGSGGQTQYF,TGTGCCAGCAGTTTAGGCGGTAGCGGGGGGCAGACCCAGTACTTC
NA,TRBV7-9,many,TRBJ1-2,CASSFPGSYGYTF,TGTGCCAGCAGCTTTCCCGGGAGCTATGGCTACACCTTC
NA,TRBV11-2,many,TRBJ2-7,CASSSTKGTYEQYF,TGTGCCAGCAGCTCGACGAAAGGGACCTACGAGCAGTACTTC
NA,TRBV12-3/TRBV12-4,many,TRBJ2-2,CASSLQGNTGELFF,TGTGCCAGCAGTTTGCAGGGGAACACCGGGGAGCTGTTTTTT
TRBD1,TRBV10-2,many,TRBJ1-1,CASSAQGATEAFF,TGCGCCAGCAGTGCACAGGGGGCCACTGAAGCTTTCTTT
TRBD1,TRBV2,many,TRBJ2-7,CASSVQGVPYEQYF,TGTGCCAGCAGCGTACAGGGGGTCCCCTACGAGCAGTACTTC
NA,TRBV6-2/TRBV6-3,NA,TRBJ2-6,CASSAQGSGANVLTF,TGTGCCAGCAGTGCACAGGGCTCTGGGGCCAACGTCCTGACTTTC
NA,TRBV28,NA,TRBJ2-5,CASTTVRTPGETQYF,TGTGCCAGCACCACCGTAAGGACACCCGGAGAGACTCAGTACTTC
NA,TRBV28,many,TRBJ2-2,CASRPLGGANGELFF,TGTGCCAGCAGACCACTGGGGGGAGCAAACGGGGAGCTGTTTTTT
NA,TRBV5-1,many,TRBJ2-2,CASSLAGGELFF,TGCGCCAGCAGCTTGGCGGGCGGGGAGCTGTTTTTT
NA,TRBV5-6,NA,TRBJ1-3,CASRQGDTIYF,TGTGCCAGCCGCCAAGGGGACACCATATATTTT
NA,TRBV4-2,many,TRBJ2-7,CASSQEKGLRREQYF,TGTGCCAGCAGCCAAGAAAAGGGTTTGAGGCGCGAGCAGTACTTC